The 10 T cell receptor beta chains reported below all come from one sample, sequenced in a study of shared clonotypes between healthy human individuals. The protocol was immunoSEQ multiplex PCR, while the TCRdb copy is restricted to in-frame clones and leaves out a portion. The table includes approximately 980,000 clones, 76% detected once. The sequencing sample was made of memory CD4+ T cells sorted from blood. Stated subset: CD45RA-negative fraction. These receptors were taken from a man aged 18 to 29 in good health.

This clone was counted a few times. This chain joins TRBV29-1 and TRBJ1-1; tentatively, D is TRBD1 (6 bases). The V gene lost 6 bases and the J gene lost 6 bases, with 20 bases spanning the gap. The germline gives CDR1 SQVTM, CDR2 ANQGSEA. The CDR3 is 14 residues long. DNA for the CDR3: TGCAGCGTGGCCCGAGATTGGACAGACCCTGAAGCTTTCTTT. Its protein is CSVARDWTDPEAFF.

The chain joins TRBV28 to TRBJ1-2; the D is unclear. V was shortened by 7 bases and J by 5 bases, with 8 bases between the two germline ends. The CDR3 has 11 residues. From germline, CDR1 is MDHEN and CDR2 SYDVKM. This CDR3 reads CASTYRYGYTF. As DNA, the CDR3 is TGTGCCAGCACATATCGTTATGGCTACACCTTC.

This chain connects TRBV29-1 to TRBJ2-3; 7 bases agree with TRBD1. The CDR3 contains 12 residues. Germline V gene lookup returns CDR1 SQVTM and CDR2 ANQGSEA. The V segment lost 7 bases and the J segment 2 bases; nucleotides outside the gene matches: 3. In DNA, the CDR3 is TGCAGCGCCGGGACAGACACAGATACGCAGTATTTT. Protein product: CSAGTDTDTQYF.

The genes are TRBV10-3 and TRBJ2-3, with 7 nucleotides matching TRBD1. There are 16 residues in the CDR3. CDR1 ENHRY and CDR2 SYGVKD come from the germline V gene. Trimming at V came to 2 bases and at J to 2 bases, leaving 7 bases not matched to a gene. The CDR3 sequence is CAISEQGGIATDTQYF. DNA for the CDR3: TGTGCCATCAGTGAGCAAGGGGGCATAGCCACAGATACGCAGTATTTT.

This chain joins TRBV5-1 and TRBJ1-2; D gene ambiguous. The V and J ends lost 0 bases and 0 bases respectively, with 9 bases between them. This CDR3 is 15 amino acids long. The germline CDR1 and CDR2 sequences are SGHRS and YFSETQ. In nucleotides, the CDR3 is TGCGCCAGCAGCTTGGTGGCCGATGCTAACTATGGCTACACCTTC. Protein sequence: CASSLVADANYGYTF. The full variable domain, rest sourced from reference TRBV5-1 and TRBJ1-2, is KAGVTQTPRYLIKTRGQQVTLSCSPISGHRSVSWYQQTPGQGLQFLFEYFSETQRNKGNFPGRFSGRQFSNSRSEMNVSTLELGDSALYLCASSLVADANYGYTFGSGTRLTVV.

The J gene is TRBJ2-7, the V gene TRBV23-1; a possible D gene is TRBD1 (6 bases). TRBV23-1 is recorded as an ORF, its role being uncertain. The CDR3 is 15 amino acids. V lost 7 bases, J lost 7 bases, and 23 bases lay in between. CDR3 in amino acids: CASIPQSRGTREQYF. CDR3 coding DNA: TGCGCCAGCATCCCCCAAAGTAGGGGGACGCGGGAGCAGTACTTC.

The chain carries TRBV14 and TRBJ1-1; maybe TRBD1 (6 bases). The CDR3 extends over 15 amino acids. Germline V gene data show CDR1 as SGHDN and CDR2 as FVKESK. The ends were cut back, 2 bases at V and 0 bases at J, with 10 bases in the middle. The CDR3 nucleotides read TGTGCCAGCAGCCAAACAGGGATCATGAACACTGAAGCTTTCTTT. This gives the protein CASSQTGIMNTEAFF.

In the case of this clone: Other DNA sequences in this specimen translate into the identical CDR3. The rearrangement uses TRBV6-1 and TRBJ2-7; D is uncertain. Germline lookup yields CDR1 MNHNS and CDR2 SASEGT. This CDR3 contains 13 residues. V lost 2 bases to trimming and J lost 2 bases, with 7 bases between them. The CDR3 DNA is TGTGCCAGCAGTGAATTAGGTCCCTACGAGCAGTACTTC. Residues: CASSELGPYEQYF.

The chain uses TRBV6-5 and TRBJ1-2, with a tentative D call TRBD1 (6 bases). There are 14 residues in the CDR3. The V and J ends lost 3 bases and 2 bases respectively, with 10 bases between them. The germline gives CDR1 MNHEY, CDR2 SVGAGI. CDR3 amino acids: CASSYRDKNYGYTF. CDR3 DNA: TGTGCCAGCAGTTATCGGGACAAAAACTATGGCTACACCTTC.

V gene TRBV7-9 combines with J gene TRBJ1-3; TRBD1 aligns across 9 bases. J was trimmed by 6 bases and V by 5 bases; bases with no gene match: 5. The germline CDR1 and CDR2 sequences are SEHNR and FQNEAQ (reference sequence). The CDR3 runs to 14 residues. Written as DNA, the CDR3 is TGTGCCAGCAGCCCCAGGACAGGGGAAAACACCATATATTTT. Translating it yields CASSPRTGENTIYF. Filled out from reference TRBV7-9 and TRBJ1-3, the complete variable domain reads DTGVSQNPRHKITKRGQNVTFRCDPISEHNRLYWYRQTLGQGPEFLTYFQNEAQLEKSRLLSDRFSAERPKGSFSTLEIQRTEQGDSAMYLCASSPRTGENTIYFGEGSWLTVV.